These T cell receptor beta chains were read from a single sample in a study of blood T cell repertoires in COVID-19. The data were produced by immunoSEQ multiplex PCR, yet TCRdb's version contains in-frame clones alone and is incomplete. Among more than 110,000 clones listed, about 75% were seen once. Material for sequencing was PBMCs or T cells enriched from blood (not recorded which). These receptor sequences come from a woman in her fifties or sixties who had recovered from COVID-19. Both conserved end residues are part of each CDR3. D genes are given only for firm matches. Some rows mark clone size as missing; the rest say once, few, many or name a class of expanded clone.

CDR3nt: TGTGCCAGCAGCCAGACTCCGAACACCGGGGAGCTGTTTTTT
CDR3aa: CASSQTPNTGELFF
j_gene: TRBJ2-2
v_gene: TRBV5-4
abundance: NA
d_gene: NA
len: 14

CDR3nt: TGTGCCAGCAGCCGTCCGGGGAACTATGGCTACACCTTC
CDR3aa: CASSRPGNYGYTF
j_gene: TRBJ1-2
v_gene: TRBV5-4
abundance: NA
d_gene: NA
len: 13

CDR3nt: TGTGCCATCAGTGATCGCGATGCTGGGGCCAACGTCCTGACTTTC
CDR3aa: CAISDRDAGANVLTF
j_gene: TRBJ2-6
v_gene: TRBV10-3
abundance: NA
d_gene: NA
len: 15

CDR3nt: TGTGCCAGCAGCCAAGATATGGGGGGTTCTGGCTACACCTTC
CDR3aa: CASSQDMGGSGYTF
j_gene: TRBJ1-2
v_gene: TRBV3-1/TRBV3-2
abundance: NA
d_gene: NA
len: 14

CDR3nt: TGTGCCAGCTCGCCGGGGAAGGGACACACATATAGCAATCAGCCCCAGCATTTT
CDR3aa: CASSPGKGHTYSNQPQHF
j_gene: TRBJ1-5
v_gene: TRBV18
abundance: NA
d_gene: NA
len: 18

CDR3nt: TGTGCCAGTAGTATAGCCCGGACTAGCGGGACGGATACGCAGTATTTT
CDR3aa: CASSIARTSGTDTQYF
j_gene: TRBJ2-3
v_gene: TRBV19
abundance: NA
d_gene: TRBD2
len: 16

CDR3nt: TGTGCCAGCAGCTGGGGGACTAGCTTGGATACGCAGTATTTT
CDR3aa: CASSWGTSLDTQYF
j_gene: TRBJ2-3
v_gene: TRBV7-3
abundance: NA
d_gene: TRBD2
len: 14

CDR3nt: TGTGCCAGCAGTCACGACAGGGTTGAAAAACTGTTTTTT
CDR3aa: CASSHDRVEKLFF
j_gene: TRBJ1-4
v_gene: TRBV27
abundance: NA
d_gene: TRBD1
len: 13

CDR3nt: TGTGCCAGCAGTTTGGGGGCGCGACTCAATCAGCCCCAGCATTTT
CDR3aa: CASSLGARLNQPQHF
j_gene: TRBJ1-5
v_gene: TRBV2
abundance: NA
d_gene: NA
len: 15

CDR3nt: TGTGCCAGCAGTTACTCAGGAGCAGGGGATTCACCCCTCCACTTT
CDR3aa: CASSYSGAGDSPLHF
j_gene: TRBJ1-6
v_gene: TRBV6-5
abundance: NA
d_gene: NA
len: 15

CDR3nt: TGTGCCAGCAGCGCGGGACAGACCTATGGCTACACCTTC
CDR3aa: CASSAGQTYGYTF
j_gene: TRBJ1-2
v_gene: TRBV5-4
abundance: few
d_gene: TRBD1
len: 13

CDR3nt: TGCGCCAGCAGCCTCACAGGGGTGGCGAACACTGAAGCTTTCTTT
CDR3aa: CASSLTGVANTEAFF
j_gene: TRBJ1-1
v_gene: TRBV4-1
abundance: NA
d_gene: TRBD1
len: 15

CDR3nt: TGTGCCAGTAGTTCCCGGACAGGGGAAATCGAAGCTTTCTTT
CDR3aa: CASSSRTGEIEAFF
j_gene: TRBJ1-1
v_gene: TRBV19
abundance: many
d_gene: TRBD1
len: 14

CDR3nt: TGTGCCATCAGTGAATTCGAGAATGAGCAGTTCTTC
CDR3aa: CAISEFENEQFF
j_gene: TRBJ2-1
v_gene: TRBV10-3
abundance: NA
d_gene: NA
len: 12

CDR3nt: TGTGCCAGCAGCCCCACAGGGCCGAAGAACACTGAAGCTTTCTTT
CDR3aa: CASSPTGPKNTEAFF
j_gene: TRBJ1-1
v_gene: TRBV25-1
abundance: NA
d_gene: NA
len: 15

CDR3nt: TGTGCCAGCAGCTTTGCCCACCCCACGAGCTCCTACGAGCAGTACTTC
CDR3aa: CASSFAHPTSSYEQYF
j_gene: TRBJ2-7
v_gene: TRBV11-1
abundance: NA
d_gene: NA
len: 16

CDR3nt: TGTGCCAGCAGCCGAGCCGCCGGGCAAGAGACCCAGTACTTC
CDR3aa: CASSRAAGQETQYF
j_gene: TRBJ2-5
v_gene: TRBV14
abundance: few
d_gene: NA
len: 14

CDR3nt: TGTGCCTGGAGTGTACGGCAGGGTCCAGCCCTCTATGGCTACACCTTC
CDR3aa: CAWSVRQGPALYGYTF
j_gene: TRBJ1-2
v_gene: TRBV30
abundance: NA
d_gene: NA
len: 16

CDR3nt: TGTGCCAGCAGCCAAGATCGGGCTAGCGGGGCAGATACGCAGTATTTT
CDR3aa: CASSQDRASGADTQYF
j_gene: TRBJ2-3
v_gene: TRBV3-1/TRBV3-2
abundance: NA
d_gene: TRBD2
len: 16

CDR3nt: TGTGCCAGCAGCTCCACAGGGGGCGAGGTTGGCTACACCTTC
CDR3aa: CASSSTGGEVGYTF
j_gene: TRBJ1-2
v_gene: TRBV7-9
abundance: NA
d_gene: TRBD1
len: 14

CDR3nt: TGTGCCAGTAGTATTAAGACAGGGGGTTATTCACCCCTCCACTTT
CDR3aa: CASSIKTGGYSPLHF
j_gene: TRBJ1-6
v_gene: TRBV19
abundance: NA
d_gene: TRBD1
len: 15

CDR3nt: TGTGCCAGCAGTTCGACCCCCGGGACAGGGGTCTACGAGCAGTACTTC
CDR3aa: CASSSTPGTGVYEQYF
j_gene: TRBJ2-7
v_gene: TRBV27
abundance: NA
d_gene: TRBD1
len: 16

CDR3nt: TGTGCCAGCAGCCTGGCGGGGGGCCGGGAGACCCAGTACTTC
CDR3aa: CASSLAGGRETQYF
j_gene: TRBJ2-5
v_gene: TRBV5-5
abundance: once
d_gene: TRBD2
len: 14

CDR3nt: TGTGCCATCAGTGAGAACCTGGGACAGGGGGGCTATGGCTACACCTTC
CDR3aa: CAISENLGQGGYGYTF
j_gene: TRBJ1-2
v_gene: TRBV10-3
abundance: once
d_gene: TRBD1
len: 16

CDR3nt: TGTGCCAGCAGCCCACGGGGGGATGGGGCGAACAATGAGCAGTTCTTC
CDR3aa: CASSPRGDGANNEQFF
j_gene: TRBJ2-1
v_gene: TRBV9
abundance: NA
d_gene: TRBD2
len: 16

CDR3nt: TGTGCCAGCAGTTACGGGGGAGGGTACGAACAGCCCCAGCATTTT
CDR3aa: CASSYGGGYEQPQHF
j_gene: TRBJ1-5
v_gene: TRBV6-6
abundance: NA
d_gene: NA
len: 15